This TCR beta chain is drawn from a study of regulatory T cells in long-lasting Graves disease. Overall study findings and caveats: Persistent disease preferred TRBV28, TRBJ1-2 and TRBJ2-5; new disease, TRBV20-1 and TRBJ2-1. The study examined only peripheral blood, not thyroid tissue.

For TCR beta, libraries came from iRepertoire HTBI primers and Arm-PCR of CDR3 regions. Original data processing: Samples revealed 62 TRBV and over twelve TRBJ segments. Using its own MiXCR run on the multiplex PCR reads, TCRdb lists one record per CDR3 protein. TCRdb, not the authors, supplied the V and J calls. The sample has 350,000 to 500,000 distinct CDR3 sequences, roughly 15% seen once. The time point was: newly diagnosed GD, antithyroid drugs for less than 3 months. PBMC-derived RNA was used for the TCR library. Germline V gene data show CDR1 as LNHDA and CDR2 as SQIVND (reference sequence). The V end was cut by 5 bases, the J end by 2 bases, with 11 bases between. The CDR3 sequence is 14 residues long. This clonotype was seen a few times. Its target is not known. Another study also made use of these data, one on T cells in Graves' hyperthyroidism and ophthalmopathy.

The chain uses TRBV19 and TRBJ2-3; D ambiguous. Sequenced material: peripheral blood mononuclear cells (PBMCs), taken at new diagnosis, from a patient treated with antithyroid drugs. The sequence came from a woman aged 45-60 years with Graves disease. The CDR3 nucleotides are TGTGCCAGTAGTTCTGGATTCTACACAGATACGCAGTATTTT. Residues: CASSSGFYTDTQYF.